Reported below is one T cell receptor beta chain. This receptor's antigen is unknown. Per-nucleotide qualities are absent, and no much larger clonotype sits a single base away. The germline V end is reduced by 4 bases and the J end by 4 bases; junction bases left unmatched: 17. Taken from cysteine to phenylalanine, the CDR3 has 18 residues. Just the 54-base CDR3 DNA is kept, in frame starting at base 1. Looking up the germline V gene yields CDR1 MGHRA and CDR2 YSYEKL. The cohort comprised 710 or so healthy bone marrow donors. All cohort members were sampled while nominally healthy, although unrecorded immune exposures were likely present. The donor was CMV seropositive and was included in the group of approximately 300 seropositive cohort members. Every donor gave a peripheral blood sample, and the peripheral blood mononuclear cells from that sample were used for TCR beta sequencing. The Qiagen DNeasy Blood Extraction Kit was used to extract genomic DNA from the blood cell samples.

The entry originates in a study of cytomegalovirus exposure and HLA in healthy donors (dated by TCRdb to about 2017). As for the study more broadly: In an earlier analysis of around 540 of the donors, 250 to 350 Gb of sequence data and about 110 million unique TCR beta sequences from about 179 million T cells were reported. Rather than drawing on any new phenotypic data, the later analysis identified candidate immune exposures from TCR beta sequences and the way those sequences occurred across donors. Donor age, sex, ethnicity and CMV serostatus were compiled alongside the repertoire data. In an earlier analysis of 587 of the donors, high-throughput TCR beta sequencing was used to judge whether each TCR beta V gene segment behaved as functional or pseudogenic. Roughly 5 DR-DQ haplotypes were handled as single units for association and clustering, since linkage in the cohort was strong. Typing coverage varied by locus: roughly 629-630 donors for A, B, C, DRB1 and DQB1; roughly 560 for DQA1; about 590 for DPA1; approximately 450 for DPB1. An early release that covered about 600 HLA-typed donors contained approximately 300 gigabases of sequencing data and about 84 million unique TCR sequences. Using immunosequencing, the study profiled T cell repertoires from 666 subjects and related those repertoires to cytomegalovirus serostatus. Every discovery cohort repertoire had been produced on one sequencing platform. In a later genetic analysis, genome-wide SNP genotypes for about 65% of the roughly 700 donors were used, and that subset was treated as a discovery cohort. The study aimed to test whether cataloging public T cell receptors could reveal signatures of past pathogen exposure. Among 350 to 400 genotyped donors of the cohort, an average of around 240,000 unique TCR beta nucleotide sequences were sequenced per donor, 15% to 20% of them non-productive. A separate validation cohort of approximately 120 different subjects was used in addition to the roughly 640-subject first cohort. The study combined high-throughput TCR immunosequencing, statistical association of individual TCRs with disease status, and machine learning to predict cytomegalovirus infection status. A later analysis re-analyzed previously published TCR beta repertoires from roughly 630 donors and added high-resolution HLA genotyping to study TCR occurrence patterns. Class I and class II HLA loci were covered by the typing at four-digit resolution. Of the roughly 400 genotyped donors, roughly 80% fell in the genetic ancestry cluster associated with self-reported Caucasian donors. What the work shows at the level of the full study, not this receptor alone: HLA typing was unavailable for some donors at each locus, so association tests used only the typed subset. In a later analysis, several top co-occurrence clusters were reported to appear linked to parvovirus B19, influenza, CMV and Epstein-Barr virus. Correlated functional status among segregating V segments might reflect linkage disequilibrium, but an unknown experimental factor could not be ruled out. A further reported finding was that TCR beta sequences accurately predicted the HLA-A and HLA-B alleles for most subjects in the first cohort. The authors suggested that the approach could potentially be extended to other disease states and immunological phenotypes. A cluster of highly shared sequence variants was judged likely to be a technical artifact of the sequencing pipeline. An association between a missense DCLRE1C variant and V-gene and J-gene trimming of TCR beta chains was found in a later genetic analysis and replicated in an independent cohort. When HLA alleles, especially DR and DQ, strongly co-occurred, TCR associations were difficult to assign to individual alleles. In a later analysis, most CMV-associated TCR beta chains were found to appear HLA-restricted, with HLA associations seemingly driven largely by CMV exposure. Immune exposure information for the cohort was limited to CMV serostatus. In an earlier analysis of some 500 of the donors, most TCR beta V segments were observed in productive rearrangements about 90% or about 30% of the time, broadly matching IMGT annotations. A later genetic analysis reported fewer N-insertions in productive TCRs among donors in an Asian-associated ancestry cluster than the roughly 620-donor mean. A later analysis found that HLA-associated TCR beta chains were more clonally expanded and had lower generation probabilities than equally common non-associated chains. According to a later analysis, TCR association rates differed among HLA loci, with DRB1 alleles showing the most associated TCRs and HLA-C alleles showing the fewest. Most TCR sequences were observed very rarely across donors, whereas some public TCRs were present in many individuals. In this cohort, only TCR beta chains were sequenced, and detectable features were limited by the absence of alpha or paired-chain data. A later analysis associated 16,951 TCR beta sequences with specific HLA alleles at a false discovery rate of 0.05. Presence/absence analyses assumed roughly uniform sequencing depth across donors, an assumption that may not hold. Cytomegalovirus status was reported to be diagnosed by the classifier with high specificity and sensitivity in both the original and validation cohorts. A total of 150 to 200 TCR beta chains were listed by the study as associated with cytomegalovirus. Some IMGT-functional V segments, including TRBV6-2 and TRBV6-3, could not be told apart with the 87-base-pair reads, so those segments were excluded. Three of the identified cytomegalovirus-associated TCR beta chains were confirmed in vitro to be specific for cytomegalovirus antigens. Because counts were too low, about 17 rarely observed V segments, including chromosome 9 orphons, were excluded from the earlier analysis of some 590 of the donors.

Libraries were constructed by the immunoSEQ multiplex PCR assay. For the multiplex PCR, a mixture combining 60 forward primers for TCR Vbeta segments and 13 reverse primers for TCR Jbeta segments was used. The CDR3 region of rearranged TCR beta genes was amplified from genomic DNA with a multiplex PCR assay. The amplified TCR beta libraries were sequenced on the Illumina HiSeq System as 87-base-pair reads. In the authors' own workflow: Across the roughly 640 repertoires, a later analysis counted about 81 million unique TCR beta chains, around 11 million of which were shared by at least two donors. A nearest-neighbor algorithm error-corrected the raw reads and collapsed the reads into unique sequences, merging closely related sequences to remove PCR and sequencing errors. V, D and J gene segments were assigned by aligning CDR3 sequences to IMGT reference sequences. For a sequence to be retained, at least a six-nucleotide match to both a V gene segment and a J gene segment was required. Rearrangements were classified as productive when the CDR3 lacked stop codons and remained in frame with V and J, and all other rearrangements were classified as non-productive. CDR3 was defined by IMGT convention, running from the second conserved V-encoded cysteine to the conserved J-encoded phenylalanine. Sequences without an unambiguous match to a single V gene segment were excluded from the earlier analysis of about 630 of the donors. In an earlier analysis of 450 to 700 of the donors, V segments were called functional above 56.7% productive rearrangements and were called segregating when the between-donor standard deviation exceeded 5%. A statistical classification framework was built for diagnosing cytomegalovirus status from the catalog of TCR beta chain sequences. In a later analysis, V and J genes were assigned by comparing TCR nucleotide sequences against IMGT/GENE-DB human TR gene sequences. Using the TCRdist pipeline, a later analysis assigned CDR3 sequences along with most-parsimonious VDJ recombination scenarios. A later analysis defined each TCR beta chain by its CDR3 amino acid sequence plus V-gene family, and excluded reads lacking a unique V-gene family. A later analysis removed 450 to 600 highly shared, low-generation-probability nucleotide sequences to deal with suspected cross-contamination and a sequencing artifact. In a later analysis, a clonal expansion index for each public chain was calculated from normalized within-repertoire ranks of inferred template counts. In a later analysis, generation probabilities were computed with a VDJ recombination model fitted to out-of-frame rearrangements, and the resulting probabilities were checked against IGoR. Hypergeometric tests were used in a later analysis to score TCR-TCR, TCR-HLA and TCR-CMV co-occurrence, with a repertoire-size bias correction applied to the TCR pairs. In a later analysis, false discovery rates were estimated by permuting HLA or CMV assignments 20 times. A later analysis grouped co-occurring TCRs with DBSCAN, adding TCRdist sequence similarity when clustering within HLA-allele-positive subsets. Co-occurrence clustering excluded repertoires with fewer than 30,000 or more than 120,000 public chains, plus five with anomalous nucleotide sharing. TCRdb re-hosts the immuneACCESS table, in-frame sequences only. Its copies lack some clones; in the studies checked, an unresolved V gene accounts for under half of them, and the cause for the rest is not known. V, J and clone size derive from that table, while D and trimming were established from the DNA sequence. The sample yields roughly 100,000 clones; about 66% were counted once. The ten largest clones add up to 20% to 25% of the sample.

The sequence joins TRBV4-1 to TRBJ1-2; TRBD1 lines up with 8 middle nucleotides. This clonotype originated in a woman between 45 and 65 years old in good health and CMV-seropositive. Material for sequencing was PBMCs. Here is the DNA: TGCGCCAGCAGCCGAGATAACGGGGTGGGGACAGGCATCTATGGCTACACCTTC. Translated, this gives CASSRDNGVGTGIYGYTF.